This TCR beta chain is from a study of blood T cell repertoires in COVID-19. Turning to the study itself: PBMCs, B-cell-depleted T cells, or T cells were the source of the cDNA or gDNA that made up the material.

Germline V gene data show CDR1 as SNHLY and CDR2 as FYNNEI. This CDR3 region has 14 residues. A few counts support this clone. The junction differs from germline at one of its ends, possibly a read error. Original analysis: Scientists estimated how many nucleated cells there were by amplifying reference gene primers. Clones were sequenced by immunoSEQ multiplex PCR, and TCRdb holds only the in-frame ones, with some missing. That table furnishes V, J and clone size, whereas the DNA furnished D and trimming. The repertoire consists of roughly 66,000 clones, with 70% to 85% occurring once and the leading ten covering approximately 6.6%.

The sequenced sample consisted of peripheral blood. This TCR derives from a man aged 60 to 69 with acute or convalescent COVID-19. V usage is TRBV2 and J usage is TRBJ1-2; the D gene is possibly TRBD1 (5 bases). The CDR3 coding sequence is TGTGCCAGCAGTGACGCGGGACGGAACTTTGGCTACACCTTC. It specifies CASSDAGRNFGYTF.